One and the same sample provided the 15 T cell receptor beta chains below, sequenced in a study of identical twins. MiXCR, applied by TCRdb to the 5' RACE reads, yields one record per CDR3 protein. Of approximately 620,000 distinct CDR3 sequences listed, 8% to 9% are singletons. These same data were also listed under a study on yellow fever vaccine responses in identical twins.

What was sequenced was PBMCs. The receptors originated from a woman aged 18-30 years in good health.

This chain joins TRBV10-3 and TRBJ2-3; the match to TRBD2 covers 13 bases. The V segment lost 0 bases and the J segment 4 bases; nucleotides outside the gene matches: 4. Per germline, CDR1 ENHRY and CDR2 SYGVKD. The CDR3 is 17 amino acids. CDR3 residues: CAISESIGLAGADTQYF. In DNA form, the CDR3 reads TGTGCCATCAGTGAGTCAATCGGACTAGCGGGGGCAGATACGCAGTATTTT.

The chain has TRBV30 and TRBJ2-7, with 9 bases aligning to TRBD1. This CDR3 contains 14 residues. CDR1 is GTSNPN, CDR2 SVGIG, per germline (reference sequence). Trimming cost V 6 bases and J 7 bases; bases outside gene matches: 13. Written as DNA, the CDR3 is TGTGCCTGCACCACAGGGGGCTGGATAGGTGAGCAGTACTTC. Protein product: CACTTGGWIGEQYF.

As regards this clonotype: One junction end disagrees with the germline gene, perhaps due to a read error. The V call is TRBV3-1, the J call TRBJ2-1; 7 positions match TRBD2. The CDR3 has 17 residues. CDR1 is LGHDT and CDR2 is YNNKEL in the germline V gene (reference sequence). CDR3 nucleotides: TGTGCCAGCTGCCAGACCGGGACTACCCTCGGTTACAATGAGCAGTTCTTC. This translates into CASCQTGTTLGYNEQFF.

The CDR3 is CASATQGQGDTEAFF. CDR3 in DNA: TGCGCCAGCGCCACACAGGGGCAGGGCGACACTGAAGCTTTCTTT. The chain has TRBV5-1 and TRBJ1-1; 7 bases fit TRBD1. Germline CDR1 SGHRS, CDR2 YFSETQ. V lost 7 bases to trimming and J lost 3 bases; unmatched junction nucleotides: 12. The CDR3 is 15 residues long.

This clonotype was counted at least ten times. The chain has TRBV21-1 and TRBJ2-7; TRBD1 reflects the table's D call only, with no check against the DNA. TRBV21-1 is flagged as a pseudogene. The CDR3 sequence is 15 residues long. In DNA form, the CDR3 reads TGTGCCAGCAGCAAACCGGGACAGGGGGACCACGAGCAGTACTTC. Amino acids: CASSKPGQGDHEQYF.

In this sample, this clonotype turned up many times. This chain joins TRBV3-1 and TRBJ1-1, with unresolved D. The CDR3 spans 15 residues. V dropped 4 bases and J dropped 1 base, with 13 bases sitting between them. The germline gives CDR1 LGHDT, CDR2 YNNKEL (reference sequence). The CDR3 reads CASSPLRIPNTEAFF. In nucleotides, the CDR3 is TGTGCCAGCAGCCCCCTTAGGATTCCGAACACTGAAGCTTTCTTT.

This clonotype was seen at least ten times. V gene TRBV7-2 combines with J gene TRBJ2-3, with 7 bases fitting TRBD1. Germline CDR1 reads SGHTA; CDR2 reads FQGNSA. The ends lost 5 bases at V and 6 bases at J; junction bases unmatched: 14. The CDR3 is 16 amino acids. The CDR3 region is CASSLMPGQLSDTQYF. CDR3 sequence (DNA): TGTGCCAGCAGCCTGATGCCGGGACAGCTTTCCGATACGCAGTATTTT.

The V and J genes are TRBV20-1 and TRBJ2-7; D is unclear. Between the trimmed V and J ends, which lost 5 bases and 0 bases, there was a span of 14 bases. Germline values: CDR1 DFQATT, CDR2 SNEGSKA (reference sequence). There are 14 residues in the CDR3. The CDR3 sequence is CSADLGSISYEQYF. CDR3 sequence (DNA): TGCAGTGCTGACTTAGGGTCGATCTCCTACGAGCAGTACTTC.

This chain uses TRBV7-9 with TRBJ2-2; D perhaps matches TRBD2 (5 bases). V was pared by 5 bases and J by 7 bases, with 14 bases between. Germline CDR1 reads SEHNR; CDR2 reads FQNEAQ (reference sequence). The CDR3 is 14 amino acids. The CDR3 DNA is TGTGCCAGCAGCCCCGCCGGAGGATACGGGGAGCTGTTTTTT. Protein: CASSPAGGYGELFF.

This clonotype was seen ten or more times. The CDR3: CASSYAGGATGELFF. CDR3 sequence (DNA): TGTGCCAGCAGTTACGCGGGAGGGGCTACCGGGGAGCTGTTTTTT. The V gene is TRBV6-2 or TRBV6-3, the J gene TRBJ2-2; TRBD2 agrees at 9 bases. Germline V gene lookup returns CDR1 MNHEY and CDR2 SVGEGT. V shed 2 bases and J 5 bases; nucleotides not matched to a gene: 3. The CDR3 is 15 residues long.

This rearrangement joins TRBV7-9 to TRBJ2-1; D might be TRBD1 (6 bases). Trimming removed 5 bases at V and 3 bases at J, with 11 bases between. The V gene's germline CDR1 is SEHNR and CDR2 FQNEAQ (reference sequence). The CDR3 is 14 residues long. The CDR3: CASSRPDSYNEQFF. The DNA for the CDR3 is TGTGCCAGCAGCCGCCCGGACAGCTACAATGAGCAGTTCTTC.

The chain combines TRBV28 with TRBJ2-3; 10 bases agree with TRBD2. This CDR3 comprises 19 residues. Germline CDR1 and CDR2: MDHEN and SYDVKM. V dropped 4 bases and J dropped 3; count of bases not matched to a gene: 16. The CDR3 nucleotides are TGTGCCAGCAGTTCCGGCGGGCTCCTAGCGGGAGTTCGGACAGATACGCAGTATTTT. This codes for CASSSGGLLAGVRTDTQYF.

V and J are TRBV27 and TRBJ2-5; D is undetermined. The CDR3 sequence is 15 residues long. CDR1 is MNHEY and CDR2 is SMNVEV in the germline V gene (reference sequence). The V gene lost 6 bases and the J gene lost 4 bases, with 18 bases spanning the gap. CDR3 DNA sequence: TGTGCCAGCAGCCTCCTGGCTAGAGATCTAGAGACCCAGTACTTC. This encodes CASSLLARDLETQYF.

CDR3 in amino acids: CASSFRLIGTDTQYF. CDR3 DNA sequence: TGTGCCAGCAGTTTTCGGCTGATTGGCACAGATACGCAGTATTTT. J is TRBJ2-3 and V is TRBV28; D gene uncertain. Germline CDR1 is MDHEN and CDR2 is SYDVKM. The CDR3 extends over 15 amino acids. Trimming took 3 bases from V and 1 from J, leaving 11 bases between them.

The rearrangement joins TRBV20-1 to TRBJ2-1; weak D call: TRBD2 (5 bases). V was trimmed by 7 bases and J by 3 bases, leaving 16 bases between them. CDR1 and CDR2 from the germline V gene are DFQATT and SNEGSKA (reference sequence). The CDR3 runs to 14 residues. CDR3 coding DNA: TGCAGTGTTAGTTTAGAGGGAGTCTACAATGAGCAGTTCTTC. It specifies CSVSLEGVYNEQFF.